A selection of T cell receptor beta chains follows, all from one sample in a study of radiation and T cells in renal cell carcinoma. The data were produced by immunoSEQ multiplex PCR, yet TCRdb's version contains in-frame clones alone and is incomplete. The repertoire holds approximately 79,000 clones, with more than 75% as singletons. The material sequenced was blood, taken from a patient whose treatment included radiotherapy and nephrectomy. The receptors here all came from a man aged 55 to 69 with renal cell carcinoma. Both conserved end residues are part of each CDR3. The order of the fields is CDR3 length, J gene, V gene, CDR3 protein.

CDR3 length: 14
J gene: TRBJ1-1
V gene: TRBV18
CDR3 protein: CASSLNQVNTEAFF

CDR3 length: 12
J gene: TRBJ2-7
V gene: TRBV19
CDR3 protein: CASRDRVDEQYF

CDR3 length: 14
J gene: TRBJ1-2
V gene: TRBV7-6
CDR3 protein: CASSLPGRDKGYTF

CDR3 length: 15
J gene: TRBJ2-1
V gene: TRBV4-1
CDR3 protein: CASSQPGDPDNEQFF

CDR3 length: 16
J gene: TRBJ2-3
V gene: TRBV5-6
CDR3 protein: CASSLRRLIRTDTQYF

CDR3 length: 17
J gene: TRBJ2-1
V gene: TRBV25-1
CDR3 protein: CATKVEGMAGDYNEQFF

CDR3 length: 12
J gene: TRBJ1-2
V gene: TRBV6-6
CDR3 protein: CASNPTGNGYTF

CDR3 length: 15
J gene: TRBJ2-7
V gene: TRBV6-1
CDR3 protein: CASSGRDRASYEQYF

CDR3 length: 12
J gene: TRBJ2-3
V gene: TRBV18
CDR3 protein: CASSLRSDTQYF

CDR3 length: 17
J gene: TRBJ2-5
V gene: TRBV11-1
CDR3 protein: CASSLGRNTAFGETQYF

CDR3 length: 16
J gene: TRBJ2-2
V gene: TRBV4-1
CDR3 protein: CASSQVRGRYTGELFF

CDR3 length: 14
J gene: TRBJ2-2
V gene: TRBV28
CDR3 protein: CASMVRGGTGELFF

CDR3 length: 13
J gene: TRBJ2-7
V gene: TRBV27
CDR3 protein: CASTADNSYEQYF

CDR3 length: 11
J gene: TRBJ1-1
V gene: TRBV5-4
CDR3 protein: CASSETGKAFF

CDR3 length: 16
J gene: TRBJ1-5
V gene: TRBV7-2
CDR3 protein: CASSLAWSGIDQPQHF

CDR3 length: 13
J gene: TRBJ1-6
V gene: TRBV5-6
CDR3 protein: CASSLANNSPLHF

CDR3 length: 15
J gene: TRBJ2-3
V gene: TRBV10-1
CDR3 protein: CASSQGTGGMSTQYF

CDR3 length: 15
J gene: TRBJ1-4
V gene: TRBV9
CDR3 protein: CASSAEDATNEKLFF

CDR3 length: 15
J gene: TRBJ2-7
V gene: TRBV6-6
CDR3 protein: CASRDLAGGSYEQYF

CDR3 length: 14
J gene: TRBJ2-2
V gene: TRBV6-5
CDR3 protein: CASIGVPNTGELFF

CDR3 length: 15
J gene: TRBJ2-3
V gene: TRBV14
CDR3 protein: CASSLQRFSTDTQYF

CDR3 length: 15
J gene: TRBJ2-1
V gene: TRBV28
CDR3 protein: CASSLVLAAYNEQFF

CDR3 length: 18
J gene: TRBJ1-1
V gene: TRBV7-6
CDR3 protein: CASSLAEQGALVGTEAFF

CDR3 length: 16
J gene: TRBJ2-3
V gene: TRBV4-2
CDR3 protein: CASSLAPGTADGTQYF

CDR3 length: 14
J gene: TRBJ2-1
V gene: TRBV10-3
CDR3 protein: CASTGTSGRDEQFF

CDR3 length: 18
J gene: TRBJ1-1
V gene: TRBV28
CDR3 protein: CASSLIGWSGGMNTEAFF

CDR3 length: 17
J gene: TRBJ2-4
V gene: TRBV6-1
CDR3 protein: CASSDRSLGYLKNIQYF

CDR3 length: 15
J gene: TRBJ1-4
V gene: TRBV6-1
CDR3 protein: CASNGLGQRNEKLFF

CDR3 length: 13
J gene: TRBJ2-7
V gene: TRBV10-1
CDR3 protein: CASSEGPSYEQYF

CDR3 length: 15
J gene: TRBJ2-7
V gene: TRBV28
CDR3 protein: CASREQGASSEEQYF

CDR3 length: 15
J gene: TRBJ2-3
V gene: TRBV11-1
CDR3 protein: CASSLLAGVEDTQYF

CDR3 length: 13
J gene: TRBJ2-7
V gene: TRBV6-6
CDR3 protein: CASSIYQGLEQYF

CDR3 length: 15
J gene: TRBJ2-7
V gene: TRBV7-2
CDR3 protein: CASSPSAGTLYEQYF

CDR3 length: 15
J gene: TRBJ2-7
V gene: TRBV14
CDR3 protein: CASSARLAGVGEQYF

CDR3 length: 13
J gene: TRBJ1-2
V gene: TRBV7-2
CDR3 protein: CASSPGIFGGYTF

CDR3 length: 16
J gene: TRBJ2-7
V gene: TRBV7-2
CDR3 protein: CASSLPTSGSSYEQYF

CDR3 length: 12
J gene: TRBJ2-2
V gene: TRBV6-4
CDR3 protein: CASSSVTGELFF

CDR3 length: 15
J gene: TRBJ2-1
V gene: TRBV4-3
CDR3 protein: CASSLERTSYNEQFF

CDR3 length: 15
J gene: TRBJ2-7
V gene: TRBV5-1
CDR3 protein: CASSPQTGRSYEQYF

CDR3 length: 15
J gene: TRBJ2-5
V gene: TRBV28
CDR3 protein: CASSLTGEVQETQYF

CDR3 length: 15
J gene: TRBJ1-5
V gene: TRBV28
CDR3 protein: CASSIPGSTGQPQHF

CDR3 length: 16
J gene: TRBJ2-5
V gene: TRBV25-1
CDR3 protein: CASSDGTSEYQETQYF

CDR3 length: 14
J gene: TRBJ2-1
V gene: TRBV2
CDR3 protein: CASRPGLAGVVQFF

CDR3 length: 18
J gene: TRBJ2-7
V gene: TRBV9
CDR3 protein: CASSVGPGLAGGPYEQYF

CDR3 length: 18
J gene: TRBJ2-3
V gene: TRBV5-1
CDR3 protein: CASSLGRVGPKSTDTQYF

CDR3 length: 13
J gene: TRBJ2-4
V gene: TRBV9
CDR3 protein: CASTPGLENIQYF

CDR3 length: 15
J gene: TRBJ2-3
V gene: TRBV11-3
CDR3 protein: CASALAGRSTDTQYF

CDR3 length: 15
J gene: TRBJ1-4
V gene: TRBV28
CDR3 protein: CASSPGGEESEKLFF

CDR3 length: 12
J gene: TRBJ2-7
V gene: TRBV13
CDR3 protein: CASSLGPPRQQF

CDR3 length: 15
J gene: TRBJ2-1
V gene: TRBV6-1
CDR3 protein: CASSARGFAYNEQFF

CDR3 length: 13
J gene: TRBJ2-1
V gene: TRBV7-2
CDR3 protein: CASSLELGDEQFF

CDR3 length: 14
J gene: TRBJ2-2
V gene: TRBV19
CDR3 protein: CASSNFQATGELFF

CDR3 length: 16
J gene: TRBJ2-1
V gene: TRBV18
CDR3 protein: CASSPRTGSSYNEQFF

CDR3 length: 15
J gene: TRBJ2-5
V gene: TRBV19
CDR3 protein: CASTATGLAGETQYF

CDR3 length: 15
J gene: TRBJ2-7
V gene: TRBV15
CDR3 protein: CATSRDWGRQNEQYF